This TCR beta chain was observed in a study of T cell clones after liver transplantation. The germline gives CDR1 MDHEN, CDR2 SYDVKM. This CDR3 is 14 amino acids long. V dropped 3 bases and J dropped 0 bases, with 8 bases sitting between them. Here immunoSEQ multiplex PCR was the method, and the copy in TCRdb shows in-frame clones only, minus some. The repertoire holds tens of thousands of clones, with 80% as singletons. The receptor comes from a human patient who received a liver transplant. Some of these T cells may belong to the graft donor. The chain is built from TRBV28 and TRBJ1-1; D gene unclear. The material was CD4+ T cells from blood, obtained 12 months after liver transplant. In nucleotides, the CDR3 is TGTGCCAGCAGTTTGCGGTCCATGAACACTGAAGCTTTCTTT. This sequence encodes CASSLRSMNTEAFF.